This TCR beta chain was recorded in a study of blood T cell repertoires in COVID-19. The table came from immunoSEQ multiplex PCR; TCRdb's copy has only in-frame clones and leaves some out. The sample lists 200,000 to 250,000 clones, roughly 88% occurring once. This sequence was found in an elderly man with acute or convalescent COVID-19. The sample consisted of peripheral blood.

CDR3 sequence reads: CASQRGGTWMNTEAFF. DNA for the CDR3: TGTGCCAGCCAAAGGGGGGGCACGTGGATGAACACTGAAGCTTTCTTT. The genes are TRBV27 and TRBJ1-1; possibly TRBD1 for D (6 bases). Trimming took off 8 bases at V and 0 bases at J, with 19 bases between the two ends. The CDR3 sequence is 16 residues long. Looked up from germline, CDR1 is MNHEY and CDR2 is SMNVEV (reference sequence).